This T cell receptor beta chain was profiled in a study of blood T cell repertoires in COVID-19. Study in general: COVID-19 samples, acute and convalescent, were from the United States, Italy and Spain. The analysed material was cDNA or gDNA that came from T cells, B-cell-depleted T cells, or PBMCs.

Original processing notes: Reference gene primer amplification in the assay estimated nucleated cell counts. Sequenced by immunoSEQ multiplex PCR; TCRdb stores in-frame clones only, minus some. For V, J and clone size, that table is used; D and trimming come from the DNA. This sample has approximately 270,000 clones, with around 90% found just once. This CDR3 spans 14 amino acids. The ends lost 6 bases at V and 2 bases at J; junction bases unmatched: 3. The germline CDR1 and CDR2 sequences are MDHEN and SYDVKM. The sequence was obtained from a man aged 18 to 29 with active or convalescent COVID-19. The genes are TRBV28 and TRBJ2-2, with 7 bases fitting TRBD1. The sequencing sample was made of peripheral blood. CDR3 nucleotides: TGTGCCAGCAGGGGACAGATTAACACCGGGGAGCTGTTTTTT. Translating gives CASRGQINTGELFF.